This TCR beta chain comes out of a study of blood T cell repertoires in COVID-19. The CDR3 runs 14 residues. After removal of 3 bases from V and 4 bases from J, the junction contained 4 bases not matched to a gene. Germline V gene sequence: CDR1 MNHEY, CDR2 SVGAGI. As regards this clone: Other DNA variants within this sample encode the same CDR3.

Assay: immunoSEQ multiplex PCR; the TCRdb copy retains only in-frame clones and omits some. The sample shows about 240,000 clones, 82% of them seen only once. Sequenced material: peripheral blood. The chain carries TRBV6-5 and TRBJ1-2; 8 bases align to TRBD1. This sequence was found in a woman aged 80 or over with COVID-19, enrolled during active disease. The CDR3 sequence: CASSYSGQGYGYTF. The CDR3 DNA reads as TGTGCCAGCAGTTATTCCGGACAGGGCTATGGCTACACCTTC.